This TCR beta chain was sequenced for a study of tissue T cells after allogeneic stem cell transplantation. Trimming at V came to 0 bases and at J to 0 bases, leaving 1 base not matched to a gene. From germline, CDR1 is NNHNN and CDR2 SYGAGS (reference sequence). This CDR3 spans 16 amino acids. Time point specified: mouse harvest day 7 after allogeneic transplant. Mouse grafts combined 10^7 T-cell-depleted bone marrow cells with 10^6 splenic CD5+ T cells. As to this clone: Gene names and germline refer to mouse. The read finishes 1 residue shy of the CDR3 end, and the germline J gene is used to complete it.

Sequencing used immunoSEQ multiplex PCR; TCRdb keeps in-frame clones, though not all of them. The sample records roughly 7,700 clones, 45% being singletons. This TCR was sampled from a female BALB/c mouse given C57BL/6 T cells with graft-versus-host disease after an allogeneic hematopoietic cell transplant. The sample was skin. The J gene is TRBJ1-2, the V gene TRBV13-2; 11 bases line up with TRBD1. Partial CDR3 DNA: TGTGCCAGCGGTGATGGGACAGGGGGCGCAAACTCCGACTACACC. As protein: CASGDGTGGANSDYT. The CDR3 as a whole reads CASGDGTGGANSDYTF.